This T cell receptor (beta chain) was identified during a study of blood T cell repertoires in COVID-19 (dated by TCRdb to about 2020). In terms of the full investigation: The collaborator samples originated in the United States, Italy and Spain and spanned the acute and convalescent phases of COVID-19. Subjects who had been exposed to COVID-19, were actively infected with it, or had recovered from it provided the deeply sampled blood TCRbeta repertoires that made up the dataset. Where available, HLA class I and class II types were taken from metadata supplied by the sample provider and were not determined by assay-based typing. The samples were drawn from the first 160 participants of the ongoing ImmuneRACE study and from 950 to 1,500 subjects provided by 6 global collaborators. The repertoires were released in a freely available public database intended as a resource for research on the immune response to SARS-CoV-2. The sample metadata nearly always contained a de-identified subject ID, COVID-19 status, age in years and sex. The material from the prospective study consisted of cDNA or gDNA derived from T cells, B-cell-depleted T cells, or PBMCs. What the work shows at the level of the full study, not this receptor alone: The amount of clinical and demographic metadata varied by source and participant and was provided uncurated.

Another Seattle source contributed samples from volunteer blood donors who had recovered from COVID-19. The collaborating institutions used their own protocols to collect whole blood in K2EDTA tubes. For TCRbeta analysis, collaborator samples were shipped as frozen whole blood, as isolated PBMCs, or as DNA extracted from either sample type. The CDR3 contains 17 residues, cysteine and phenylalanine counted. Here the CDR3 DNA is all that survives: 51 bases in frame from base 1. Deletion took 2 bases off V and 4 bases off J, with a span of 20 bases between the germline ends. The CDR1 and CDR2 encoded by the germline V gene are ENHRY and SYGVKD. About this clone itself: No antigen is known for it. There are no base qualities to consult, and no much larger clone falls within one base.

TCRbeta CDR3 regions were amplified from genomic DNA by means of the immunoSEQ Assay, a bias-controlled multiplex PCR. The published analysis was carried out like this. The number of nucleated cells in each sample was estimated by amplification of reference gene primers within the assay. Sequence reads were collapsed and filtered to measure the absolute abundance of every unique TCRbeta CDR3 rearrangement. For each sample, productive Simpson clonality was calculated as the square root of Simpson's diversity index across productive rearrangements. TCRdb retrieved this table from immuneACCESS and kept in-frame rearrangements only. Not all clones are present; in checked studies, unresolved V genes account for under half, and no reason is known for the remainder. That table is the source of V, J and clone size, and D and trimming were worked out from the DNA. The sample records around 270,000 clones, approximately 86% of which are singletons. The ten largest clones capture over 7.5% of the sample.

Material: peripheral blood. This receptor chain uses TRBV10-3 and TRBJ1-1; perhaps TRBD1 is the D gene, with 5 bases matching. The sequence derives from a man between 40 and 49 years old who had recovered from COVID-19. CDR3 sequence: CAISEVSLVREGTEAFF. Here is the DNA: TGTGCCATCAGTGAGGTCTCACTCGTCAGGGAGGGCACTGAAGCTTTCTTT.